This TCR beta chain stems from a study of Graves' ophthalmopathy and Graves' hyperthyroidism (dated by TCRdb to 2016 to 2019). With regard to the full study: Peripheral blood was collected before any treatment was given, at the time of initial diagnosis. TCR beta repertoire signatures were used to distinguish Graves' ophthalmopathy from Graves' hyperthyroidism and to predict progression to ophthalmopathy. In total, 135 blood samples were TCR-sequenced: around 42 ophthalmopathy, roughly 80 hyperthyroidism and approximately 17 hyperthyroidism-to-ophthalmopathy patients. To explore V-J signatures that distinguish ophthalmopathy from hyperthyroidism, a discovery set of about 99 patients was enrolled, made up of about 40 with ophthalmopathy and under 65 with stable hyperthyroidism. An independent validation cohort comprised 18 to 20 hyperthyroidism patients and roughly 15 patients who later progressed from hyperthyroidism to ophthalmopathy. In a handful of hyperthyroidism patients, the T-cell repertoires found in thyroid tissue were compared with those found in blood. Once sampling was done, hyperthyroidism patients were given methimazole at a starting dose of 30 mg daily, while ophthalmopathy patients were given high-dose intravenous methylprednisolone.

TCR beta CDR3 regions were amplified from RNA transcripts for repertoire sequencing. A first-round RT-PCR used HTBI primers with the Qiagen OneStep RT-PCR kit, followed by a second-round multiplex PCR, size selection and purification. Libraries were sequenced on an Illumina HiSeq2000 using paired-end 100 bp reads. The published analysis was carried out like this. SOAPnuke was used to process the reads, throwing out any read that had adapters, had uncalled bases, had a mean Phred below 15, or lacked an exact constant-primer or identifier match. COPE v1.2.5 was used to merge the high-quality paired reads. Unique nucleotide sequences were defined as clonotypes and aligned to IMGT TRB V, D and J references using MiTCR v1.1. The analysis was limited to V-J combinations with a frequency above 0.0001, which together covered more than 99% of repertoires. A TCR clonal expansion and chaos score per V-J combination was defined as the ratio of F50 clonal expansion to chaos observed in the TCRdist matrix. Welch's t-statistics and random forest were used to reduce features to about a dozen V-J combinations, which were fed into a naive Bayes classifier. Thyroid-blood repertoire similarity was quantified with the Morisita-Horn index. The public reads were quality trimmed at Q25 with fastp and then assembled into clones with MiXCR by TCRdb, keeping productive beta chains. Under each unique CDR3 protein, matching rows form one entry showing the most common genes and DNA. The V and J calls and clone size come from TCRdb's table, not from the authors' own analysis. This sample gives 660,000 or so distinct CDR3 sequences in total; roughly 41% of them show up just once. More than 2.5% of the sample is taken by the ten largest.

Ophthalmopathy patients had moderately to severely active disease, Clinical Activity Score of at least 3, NOSPECS grade of at least 4, and disease duration under 3 months. Patients were excluded if they had other autoimmune diseases, uncontrolled infections, pregnancy or lactation. Clinical symptoms, serum thyroxine, TRAb, thyroid ultrasound and orbital computed tomography formed the basis of the diagnosis. Ficoll-Paque density gradient centrifugation was used to isolate PBMCs from 9.5 to 10 ml of fresh peripheral blood. Trizol reagent was used to extract the total RNA, and its quality was then checked on an Agilent 2100 Bioanalyzer. About this clonotype itself: Its binding antigen is unknown. Base qualities are not recorded, but no much larger clone differs from it by a single base.

Beyond this particular receptor, the publication reports: No statistical method was used to predetermine the sample size, and group allocation was not hidden from the investigators. Most expanded thyroid clonotypes with frequency above 0.001 were also detected in blood, suggesting blood repertoires may reflect the thyroid immune response. In validation, the model predicted ophthalmopathy progression with more than 55% sensitivity and about 77% specificity; around twelve predicted patients were CT-confirmed with GO in a median of around 6 months. Ophthalmopathy was separated from stable hyperthyroidism by the 13-signature model with 85% to 90% sensitivity and around 81% specificity in cross-validation and with 80%/75% in the test set.

The CDR3, from cysteine to phenylalanine, totals 18 residues. Of the read, only the CDR3 DNA is kept; its 54 bases are in frame from base 1. From the germline V gene (reference sequence), CDR1 is SEHNR and CDR2 is FQNEAQ. V is shortened by 5 bases, J by 5 bases, and the region joining them spans 27 bases. The sequenced sample consisted of peripheral blood. This TCR derives from an adult man with Graves' ophthalmopathy. The V and J segments used are TRBV7-9 and TRBJ2-5; the D segment may tentatively be TRBD1 or TRBD2, each giving 5 matched bases. The DNA sequence is TGTGCCAGCAGCCAGGTCCTAGTAGGGACCGGTGGGCAGGAGACCCAGTACTTC. Its translation reads: CASSQVLVGTGGQETQYF.